This is a list of T cell receptor beta chains from one sample in a study of blood T cell repertoires in COVID-19. Some clones are missing from TCRdb's copy, which holds only in-frame ones; the method was immunoSEQ multiplex PCR. Among 150,000 or so clones listed, about four fifths were seen once. Sequencing used peripheral blood. Receptors originate from a man aged 60 to 69 with acute or convalescent COVID-19. CDR3s include the opening cysteine and the closing phenylalanine or tryptophan. The D gene is left open where the match is weak. Clone size is given for some rows only: seen once, a few or many times, or a class if the clone is expanded.

TRBV28	TRBJ2-7	once	TRBD2	TGTGCCAGCAGTTTCGGGGGGAGGGCCGAGCAGTACTTC	CASSFGGRAEQYF
TRBV27	TRBJ2-7	-	TRBD1	TGTGCCAGCAGTGGGACCGGGACAGGATCCTACGAGCAGTACTTC	CASSGTGTGSYEQYF
TRBV7-3	TRBJ2-2	-	TRBD2	TGTGCCAGCAGCCCGGGGGGGGCAAGGAACACCGGGGAGCTGTTTTTT	CASSPGGARNTGELFF
TRBV6-6	TRBJ2-1	-	TRBD2	TGTGCCAGCCAGCGGGCTAGCGGGAGGGCTGGGAATGAGCAGTTCTTC	CASQRASGRAGNEQFF
TRBV3-1/TRBV3-2	TRBJ1-2	few	TRBD1	TGTGCCAGCAGCCAGTGGACAGGGGAAGGTGGCTACACCTTC	CASSQWTGEGGYTF
TRBV29-1	TRBJ2-7	-	TRBD1	TGCAGCGGACGACAGGGCCCCGAGCAGTACTTC	CSGRQGPEQYF
TRBV7-3	TRBJ1-1	-	-	TGTGCCAGCAGCCTCCGTGGGGGGGACACTGAAGCTTTCTTT	CASSLRGGDTEAFF
TRBV12-3/TRBV12-4	TRBJ1-2	few	TRBD1	TGTGCCAGCAGCACGACAGGGGCTGGCTACACCTTC	CASSTTGAGYTF
TRBV10-3	TRBJ2-7	many	-	TGTGCCTCGGGCGAGGGTAGGTACGAGCAGTACTTC	CASGEGRYEQYF
TRBV19	TRBJ2-6	-	-	TGTGCCAGTAGGGGGTACGGGGTCTCTGGGGCCAACGTCCTGACTTTC	CASRGYGVSGANVLTF
TRBV2	TRBJ2-2	-	-	TGTGCCAGCAGTGAATTCGAGTTCACCGGGGAGCTGTTTTTT	CASSEFEFTGELFF
TRBV7-9	TRBJ2-1	-	-	TGTGCCAGCAGCGGAGGGGTGGCCGAGCAGTTCTTC	CASSGGVAEQFF
TRBV6-4	TRBJ1-6	-	-	TGTGCCACCCGGACCGGGGGGACTGGAAATTCACCCCTCCACTTT	CATRTGGTGNSPLHF
TRBV19	TRBJ1-2	once	-	TGTGCCAGTAGTATAGTTTCGGGGTCCTATGGCTACACCTTC	CASSIVSGSYGYTF
TRBV10-3	TRBJ1-1	-	TRBD1	TGTGCCATCAGTGAGTCTTGGGACAGGGAGGATAATGAAGCTTTCTTT	CAISESWDREDNEAFF
TRBV3-1/TRBV3-2	TRBJ1-6	-	TRBD1	TGTGCCAAAACTAGACAGGGGTCGGGTTCACCCCTCCACTTT	CAKTRQGSGSPLHF
TRBV27	TRBJ1-3	-	TRBD1	TGTGCCAGCAGTCCCAGGGGGCAGGGAAACACCATATATTTT	CASSPRGQGNTIYF
TRBV7-9	TRBJ1-1	-	-	TGTGCCAGCAGCTCAGACAGAACCGAAGCTTTCTTT	CASSSDRTEAFF
TRBV18	TRBJ2-7	once	TRBD2	TGTGCCAGCTCACTCCCCCGGGGGGGAAAAAAGGCCTACGAGCAGTACTTC	CASSLPRGGKKAYEQYF
TRBV15	TRBJ2-6	-	TRBD1	TGTGCCACCAGCGGGCGGACAGGGGGCTTCATATCTGGGGCCAACGTCCTGACTTTC	CATSGRTGGFISGANVLTF
TRBV30	TRBJ2-7	-	TRBD2	TGTGCCTGGAGGATATGGGGCGGGAGCCCCTACGAGCAGTACTTC	CAWRIWGGSPYEQYF
TRBV20-1	TRBJ1-4	few	TRBD1	TGCAGTGCTAGTGAACCGGGACAGGGGAATGAAAAACTGTTTTTT	CSASEPGQGNEKLFF
TRBV11-2	TRBJ1-1	-	-	TGTGCCAGCAGCTTAGCTACTGGGAACACTGAAGCTTTCTTT	CASSLATGNTEAFF
TRBV30	TRBJ2-1	-	TRBD2	TGTGCCTGGAGACGACCGGGGACTAGCGGGAGTCTTGAGCAGTTCTTC	CAWRRPGTSGSLEQFF
TRBV6-6	TRBJ1-4	-	-	TGTGCCAGCAGTTACTCGGGAGGGGGATTTAATGAAAAACTGTTTTTT	CASSYSGGGFNEKLFF
TRBV7-8	TRBJ2-7	-	TRBD1	TGTGCCAGCAGCCCCATCGAGGGGGCGCGAGGGGACGAGCAGTACTTC	CASSPIEGARGDEQYF
TRBV4-3	TRBJ2-1	-	-	TGCGCCAGCAGCCAAGGACTAGTAAGCAATGAGCAGTTCTTC	CASSQGLVSNEQFF
TRBV18	TRBJ2-2	-	-	TGTGCCAGCTCACCAGGCTACGTGGGCGCCGGGGAGCTGTTTTTT	CASSPGYVGAGELFF
TRBV4-1	TRBJ2-3	-	TRBD2	TGCGCCAGCAGCCGGGGACTAGCGGGGAGCACAGATACGCAGTATTTT	CASSRGLAGSTDTQYF
TRBV7-2	TRBJ2-1	-	-	TGTGCCAGCAGTGCAATACACCTCTTCGAGGGCGCAGGAAATGAGCAGTTCTTC	CASSAIHLFEGAGNEQFF
TRBV6-6	TRBJ1-2	-	TRBD1	TGTGCCAGCAGTCGGGACAGGGGGCCTCACCGCCTCTTC	CASSRDRGPHRLF
TRBV19	TRBJ1-2	-	TRBD1	TGTGCCAGCCGGGGGGACAGGGCTTATGGCTACACCTTC	CASRGDRAYGYTF
TRBV7-2	TRBJ1-2	-	-	TGTGCCAGCAGCCTTAACAGGAACTATGGCTACACCTTC	CASSLNRNYGYTF
TRBV19	TRBJ2-3	-	-	TGTGCCAGTAGTTCGGGTCTAGGGGACAACACAGATACGCAGTATTTT	CASSSGLGDNTDTQYF
TRBV29-1	TRBJ1-1	few	-	TGCAGCGTTGAAGAGGAGTACGCAATGTCTTTCTTT	CSVEEEYAMSFF
TRBV19	TRBJ2-2	-	-	TGTGCCAGTAGTATAATGGCATCGAACACCGGGGAGCTGTTTTTT	CASSIMASNTGELFF
TRBV7-2	TRBJ2-2	-	TRBD2	TGTGCCAGCAGCCACGGGACTAGCGGGGGGGCCACCGGGGAGCTGTTTTTT	CASSHGTSGGATGELFF
TRBV7-6	TRBJ2-1	-	TRBD2	TGTGCCAGCAGCTCACTAGCGGAGCGCCGGGAGCAGTTCTTC	CASSSLAERREQFF
TRBV18	TRBJ1-5	-	-	TGTGCCAGCTCACCACCCGTTTCCGTGCAGGAGCCCCAGCATTTT	CASSPPVSVQEPQHF
TRBV10-3	TRBJ2-1	-	-	TGTGCCATCAGTGAGTCGCGTAGCGCGACGAATGAGCAGTTCTTC	CAISESRSATNEQFF
TRBV2	TRBJ2-7	-	TRBD2	TGTGCCTCAGTCGGGACTAGCGGGATGGAGGCCTACGAGCAGTACTTC	CASVGTSGMEAYEQYF